These 27 T cell receptor beta chains originate from one sample sequenced in a study of T cell repertoires in cytomegalovirus infection. TCRdb reprocessed the reads via MiXCR and lists one record per CDR3 protein. The repertoire consists of about 490,000 distinct CDR3 sequences, with about 11% occurring once and the leading ten covering 9.5% to 13%. What was sequenced was PBMCs. The source of these receptors is a human donor in good health (CMV status not recorded). Some clones in this sample may be carry-over from other donors' samples.

This clonotype showed up many times. The rearrangement uses TRBV12-3 or TRBV12-4 and TRBJ2-5; D gene uncertain. V shed 5 bases and J shed 1 base, with 17 bases lying between them. The CDR3 covers 16 residues. The CDR3 loop reads CASSPQTDPLQETQYF. CDR3 coding DNA: TGTGCCAGCAGTCCACAGACGGATCCCCTCCAAGAGACCCAGTACTTC.

Ten or more counts support this clonotype. V and J are TRBV7-6 and TRBJ1-1, with a tentative D call TRBD1 (5 bases). Germline lookup yields CDR1 SGHVS and CDR2 FNYEAQ. Trimming pared 4 bases from V and 9 bases from J, leaving 15 bases between. The CDR3 sequence is 13 residues long. The CDR3: CASSSSGGVQAFF. The CDR3 nucleotides are TGTGCCAGCAGCTCGTCGGGGGGGGTGCAAGCTTTCTTT.

The chain has TRBV10-3 and TRBJ2-3, with D perhaps TRBD2 (7 bases). Looked up from germline, CDR1 is ENHRY and CDR2 is SYGVKD. The CDR3 is made up of 16 amino acids. V shed 11 bases and J shed 2 bases, with 23 bases lying between them. CDR3 sequence (DNA): TGTGCCTCCACTGGGGGGCCAGCGGGGACCACAGATACGCAGTATTTT. Translating gives CASTGGPAGTTDTQYF.

This clonotype was counted a few times. The chain couples TRBV20-1 to TRBJ2-5, with D perhaps matching TRBD1 (6 bases). V was cut by 2 bases and J by 0 bases, with 13 bases left in between. Germline V gene sequence: CDR1 DFQATT, CDR2 SNEGSKA (reference sequence). The CDR3 consists of 15 residues. This CDR3 reads CSARSPQGYQETQYF. The CDR3, as DNA: TGCAGTGCTAGATCACCACAGGGCTACCAAGAGACCCAGTACTTC.

This clonotype occurred many times. The chain employs TRBV20-1 and TRBJ2-1; tentatively, D is TRBD2 (5 bases). CDR3 length: 15 amino acids. Trimming removed 2 bases at V and 9 bases at J, with 20 bases between. Germline V CDR1 and CDR2: DFQATT, SNEGSKA (reference sequence). CDR3 coding DNA: TGCAGTGCTAGATCCGCCCAGCGGAACTCCCGTGAGCAGTTCTTC. Its translation: CSARSAQRNSREQFF.

This clonotype was recorded at least ten times. The CDR3 reads CASSPGTYNEQFF. DNA of the CDR3: TGTGCCAGCAGCCCGGGGACTTACAATGAGCAGTTCTTC. V gene TRBV7-9 combines with J gene TRBJ2-1, with D perhaps matching TRBD2 (6 bases). Trimming left V 5 bases short and J 4 bases short, with 9 bases between. The CDR3 consists of 13 residues. Per germline, CDR1 SEHNR and CDR2 FQNEAQ (reference sequence).

Many counts were recorded for this clonotype. The chain joins TRBV10-3 to TRBJ2-5; 11 nucleotides align to TRBD2. Germline V gene data show CDR1 as ENHRY and CDR2 as SYGVKD. Trimming at V came to 7 bases and at J to 5 bases, leaving 9 bases not matched to a gene. This CDR3 is 15 amino acids long. CDR3 nucleotide sequence: TGTGCCATCAACTCGGGACTAGCGGAGGAGGAGACCCAGTACTTC. Its protein is CAINSGLAEEETQYF.

A few counts support this clonotype. This chain connects TRBV20-1 to TRBJ2-1, with 8 bases identical to TRBD1. In germline, CDR1 is DFQATT, CDR2 SNEGSKA (reference sequence). Losses at the gene ends were 5 bases for V and 8 bases for J; bases not matched to a gene: 11. The CDR3 contains 14 residues. DNA for the CDR3: TGCAGTGCTCCGAAGGGACAGGTTATCGATGAGCAGTTCTTC. Its protein product is CSAPKGQVIDEQFF.

Ten or more counts support this clonotype. The chain links TRBV20-1 to TRBJ1-2, with D unresolved. The length of the CDR3 is 12 residues. The germline V gene encodes CDR1 DFQATT and CDR2 SNEGSKA (reference sequence). V was trimmed by 6 bases and J by 8 bases, leaving 16 bases between them. The CDR3 coding sequence is TGCAGTGCAACAGAGCCCTCAAGGGGCTACACCTTC. It translates to CSATEPSRGYTF.

In its sample, this clonotype was seen many times. The chain has TRBV7-6 and TRBJ2-5, with 11 bases fitting TRBD2. Trimming took 5 bases from V and 4 from J; bases not matched to a gene: 18. The length of the CDR3 is 19 residues. Germline V CDR1 and CDR2: SGHVS, FNYEAQ. CDR3 nucleotide sequence: TGTGCCAGCAGCCCTCTCCCAAGGAGGCCTAGCGGGAGGTTAGAGACCCAGTACTTC. Translated: CASSPLPRRPSGRLETQYF.

This clonotype was counted ten times or more. V gene TRBV6-1 combines with J gene TRBJ2-3; TRBD2 aligns across 9 bases. Germline lookup yields CDR1 MNHNS and CDR2 SASEGT. The CDR3 consists of 16 residues. J lost 5 bases, V lost 4 bases, and 10 bases had no gene match. The CDR3 loop reads CASSVRLAGVGDTQYF. The CDR3 DNA sequence: TGTGCCAGCAGTGTGCGGTTAGCGGGAGTAGGAGATACGCAGTATTTT.

The sample holds many counts of this clonotype. The V gene is TRBV19, the J gene TRBJ2-7; a weak D match, TRBD2 (6 bases). Trimming shortened V by 1 base and J by 3 bases, and 13 bases separated the two germline ends. The CDR3 contains 15 residues. The germline gives CDR1 LNHDA, CDR2 SQIVND (reference sequence). The CDR3 region has the DNA TGTGCCAGTAGTATAGCCCGCGATAGCGGCTACGAGCAGTACTTC. It codes for CASSIARDSGYEQYF.

This clonotype was seen at least ten times. The gene calls are TRBV10-3 and TRBJ2-1; 10 nucleotides line up with TRBD1. CDR1 is ENHRY, CDR2 SYGVKD, per germline. The CDR3 is made up of 12 amino acids. With 11 bases clipped from V and 5 bases from J, the junction kept 3 bases outside the gene matches. CDR3 sequence: CASGTGDNEQFF. The CDR3 nucleotides are TGTGCCTCCGGGACAGGGGACAATGAGCAGTTCTTC.

This clonotype was seen ten or more times. The V and J genes are TRBV28 and TRBJ2-4; D remains unclear. CDR1 is MDHEN, CDR2 SYDVKM, per germline. The CDR3 totals 13 residues. Deletions cut 7 bases from V and 1 base from J, with 8 bases between. CDR3 sequence: CASKGLAKNIQYF. The CDR3 DNA sequence: TGTGCCAGCAAAGGTTTGGCCAAAAACATTCAGTACTTC. The variable domain in full, with the rest retrieved from reference TRBV28 and TRBJ2-4, is DVKVTQSSRYLVKRTGEKVFLECVQDMDHENMFWYRQDPGLGLRLIYFSYDVKMKEKGDIPEGYSVSREKKERFSLILESASTNQTSMYLCASKGLAKNIQYFGAGTRLSVL.

The V call is TRBV11-2, the J call TRBJ2-5; D is ambiguous. The CDR3 is 14 residues long. CDR1 is SGHAT and CDR2 is FQNNGV in the germline V gene. The germline V and J ends were trimmed by 0 bases and 7 bases, with 12 bases remaining between them. CDR3 loop: CASSLEPGTGTQYF. Here the CDR3 DNA reads TGTGCCAGCAGCTTAGAACCAGGTACCGGGACCCAGTACTTC.

This chain uses TRBV24-1 with TRBJ2-1, with 7 bases aligning to TRBD2. Germline CDR1 KGHDR, CDR2 SFDVKD. CDR3 length equals 13 residues. Trimming removed 4 bases from V and 12 bases from J; junction bases left unmatched: 8. CDR3 nucleotide sequence: TGTGCCACCAGTGAACCTAGCGGAGGGCGGCAGTTCTTC. Amino acids: CATSEPSGGRQFF.

The chain uses TRBV20-1 and TRBJ1-2, with a possible D match to TRBD1 (5 bases). Germline V gene lookup returns CDR1 DFQATT and CDR2 SNEGSKA (reference sequence). The CDR3 totals 15 residues. Deletions cut 0 bases from V and 8 bases from J, with 19 bases between. The DNA of the CDR3 is TGCAGTGCTAGAGATCCTGGGGGTCAGTTGTTCGGCTACACCTTC. It codes for CSARDPGGQLFGYTF.

This clonotype has at least ten counts. The chain couples TRBV9 to TRBJ2-1, with TRBD1 matching 10 bases. CDR3 length: 16 residues. The germline gives CDR1 SGDLS, CDR2 YYNGEE. J gave up 5 bases and V 0 bases, and 5 bases lay outside the gene matches. The CDR3 nucleotides are TGTGCCAGCAGCGTAGCTGGGACAGGGGTCCACAATGAGCAGTTCTTC. Amino acid sequence: CASSVAGTGVHNEQFF. Full variable domain (missing parts from reference TRBV9 and TRBJ2-1): DSGVTQTPKHLITATGQRVTLRCSPRSGDLSVYWYQQSLDQGLQFLIQYYNGEERAKGNILERFSAQQFPDLHSELNLSSLELGDSALYFCASSVAGTGVHNEQFFGPGTRLTVL.

There are a few counts of this clonotype. The rearrangement uses TRBV10-3 and TRBJ1-1; D is possibly TRBD1 (5 bases). CDR1 is ENHRY and CDR2 is SYGVKD in the germline V gene. The germline V and J ends were trimmed by 6 bases and 6 bases, with 20 bases remaining between them. CDR3 size: 15 residues. This CDR3 reads CAIRGGGRLSSEAFF. For the CDR3, the DNA is TGTGCCATCAGGGGGGGAGGCCGCTTATCCTCTGAAGCTTTCTTT.

This clonotype showed up many times. The chain uses TRBV12-3 or TRBV12-4 and TRBJ2-1, with D unclear. The V end was cut by 1 base, the J end by 5 bases, with 15 bases between. There are 16 residues in the CDR3. CDR3 loop: CASSLGPLGLHNEQFF. In DNA form, the CDR3 reads TGTGCCAGCAGTTTAGGTCCCCTCGGCCTACACAATGAGCAGTTCTTC.

As concerns this clonotype: Given a much more abundant clone one base away, this may be a read error. The V gene is TRBV6-1, the J gene TRBJ2-7; 8 bases are a match to TRBD1. This CDR3 spans 16 amino acids. The V gene end was trimmed by 6 bases and the J gene end by 0 bases; junction bases not matched to a gene: 10. Looked up from germline, CDR1 is MNHNS and CDR2 is SASEGT. DNA for the CDR3: TGTGCCAGCAGAAACCGGGGACAGGCGGCCTCCTACGAGCAGTACTTC. Its translation is CASRNRGQAASYEQYF.

This chain uses TRBV2 with TRBJ1-1; TRBD1 might be the D (5 bases). CDR1 and CDR2 from the germline V gene are SNHLY and FYNNEI. This CDR3 has 15 amino acids. V was shortened by 8 bases and J by 4 bases, with 20 bases between the two germline ends. The CDR3 sequence: CASVGDARIFTEAFF. The CDR3 DNA reads as TGTGCCAGCGTTGGGGACGCACGAATTTTCACTGAAGCTTTCTTT. The variable domain in full, with the rest retrieved from reference TRBV2 and TRBJ1-1, is EPEVTQTPSHQVTQMGQEVILRCVPISNHLYFYWYRQILGQKVEFLVSFYNNEISEKSEIFDDQFSVERPDGSNFTLKIRSTKLEDSAMYFCASVGDARIFTEAFFGQGTRLTVV.

In this sample, this clonotype turned up many times. The rearrangement joins TRBV28 to TRBJ2-7; D possibly corresponds to TRBD1 (6 bases). Germline CDR1 and CDR2: MDHEN and SYDVKM. V was clipped by 5 bases and J by 3 bases, with 11 bases between them. This CDR3 has 13 amino acids. This CDR3 reads CASSVLQGYEQYF. The DNA for the CDR3 is TGTGCCAGCAGTGTCCTACAGGGCTACGAGCAGTACTTC.

Ten or more counts support this clonotype. In nucleotides, the CDR3 is TGTGCCAGCAGCCTCCTAGCGGAGACCCAGTACTTC. Its protein product is CASSLLAETQYF. The chain links TRBV3-1 to TRBJ2-5; D is possibly TRBD2 (6 bases). V lost 4 bases and J 5 bases, leaving 8 bases between the germline ends. Germline V lookup: CDR1 LGHDT, CDR2 YNNKEL (reference sequence). The CDR3 covers 12 residues.

V is TRBV18 and J is TRBJ2-2; a weak D match, TRBD1 (6 bases). The CDR3 runs 15 residues. Trimming cost V 3 bases and J 4 bases, with 12 bases left between them. CDR1 KGHSH and CDR2 LQKENI come from the germline V gene. CDR3 sequence reads: CASSPRGQFTGELFF. The CDR3 nucleotides read TGTGCCAGCTCACCCCGCGGACAGTTCACCGGGGAGCTGTTTTTT.

This clonotype has ten or more counts. CDR3 DNA: TGTGCCAGCAGTGAAATGGCTAGCGGGAGCGCAGATACGCAGTATTTT. Protein sequence: CASSEMASGSADTQYF. The genes are TRBV6-1 and TRBJ2-3; 10 bases fit TRBD2. With V trimmed by 2 bases and J by 4 bases, 6 bases remained unmatched. CDR1 and CDR2 from the germline V gene are MNHNS and SASEGT. The CDR3 is 16 amino acids.

This clonotype has ten or more counts. V gene TRBV7-8 combines with J gene TRBJ2-1; 11 nucleotides agree with TRBD2. The CDR3 consists of 18 residues. Germline CDR1 reads SGHVS; CDR2 reads FQNEAQ. The trim removed 3 bases at V and 1 base at J, leaving 8 bases unmatched. The CDR3 reads CASSFRLAGYGSYNEQFF. The DNA for the CDR3 is TGTGCCAGCAGCTTCCGACTAGCGGGATACGGATCCTACAATGAGCAGTTCTTC. The full variable domain, completed using reference TRBV7-8 and TRBJ2-1, is GAGVSQSPRYKVAKRGQDVALRCDPISGHVSLFWYQQALGQGPEFLTYFQNEAQLDKSGLPSDRFFAERPEGSVSTLKIQRTQQEDSAVYLCASSFRLAGYGSYNEQFFGPGTRLTVL.